This record looks at one T cell receptor beta chain sequence and its context. The CDR3 has 20 amino acids. V was pared by 2 bases and J by 2 bases, with 25 bases between. In germline, CDR1 is MNHEY, CDR2 SMNVEV (reference sequence). This entry comes from a study of shared clonotypes between healthy human individuals. Using immunoSEQ multiplex PCR, the repertoire was profiled, and TCRdb retains in-frame clones only, with some absent. This sample has roughly 2,500,000 clones, with approximately 93% found just once. J is TRBJ2-1 and V is TRBV27, with D possibly TRBD2 on 6 matching bases. The sequencing input was naive CD4+ T cells from PBMCs. Regarding subset: CD45RA+ positively selected. This receptor was obtained from a man younger than 30 in good health. Some clones in this sample may be carry-over from other donors' samples. The CDR3 region has the DNA TGTGCCAGCAGTTTAATGGGGGGAGCCCGAACGAGACTCGCCTACAATGAGCAGTTCTTC. It encodes CASSLMGGARTRLAYNEQFF.